This T cell receptor (beta chain) was identified during a study of T cell responses to AZD1222 COVID-19 vaccine. Sequencing was performed with immunoSEQ multiplex PCR; in TCRdb, only in-frame clones are kept and a portion is missing. The table includes about 120,000 clones, 80% to 90% detected once. The CDR3 sequence is 18 residues long. Trimming at V came to 2 bases and at J to 8 bases, leaving 14 bases not matched to a gene. The germline CDR1 and CDR2 sequences are MGHRA and YSYEKL. Study-wide points: When two AZD1222 doses had been given, Spike-specific TCR breadth and depth rose. Baseline antibody screening turned up just a handful of seropositive AZD1222 recipients. Unmutated regions of variants are reportedly targeted by nearly half of spike-specific TCRs. The study found vaccine-associated CD4 TCRs spanning spike, dominant at 160-218 and 743-854.

In regard to this clone: The antigen is not known.

The receptor was derived from an adult in good health. Sequencing was performed on peripheral blood, taken on day 0 of AZD1222 vaccination. This chain connects TRBV4-1 to TRBJ2-5; TRBD2 matches at 13 bases. CDR3 in amino acids: CASSQPPGLAGAVGTQYF. CDR3 nucleotides: TGCGCCAGCAGCCAACCTCCTGGACTAGCGGGGGCCGTGGGAACCCAGTACTTC.